Listed here are 8 T cell receptor beta chains from one sample, sequenced in a study of human T cells and chemical hapten exposure. One entry per CDR3 protein, called by TCRdb with MiXCR from the RACE reads. This repertoire shows around 120,000 distinct CDR3 sequences, roughly an eighth found once; its top ten account for about 1.4%. Time point described: patch test 1, 2 weeks after DPC sensitization. Treatment of the sample: therapeutic diphenylcyclopropenone sensitization with weekly scalp DPC. Sequences were derived from whole blood, sampled in connection with sensitization to the hapten diphenylcyclopropenone (DPC). The receptors originated from a woman aged 50 to 60 with alopecia areata. Some clones in this sample may be carry-over from other donors' samples.

The chain uses TRBV29-1 and TRBJ1-1; D possibly corresponds to TRBD1 (5 bases). The CDR3 contains 12 residues. Germline V gene sequence: CDR1 SQVTM, CDR2 ANQGSEA. Trimming stripped 6 bases from V and 1 base from J, with 9 bases between. CDR3 DNA: TGCAGCGTCGTACAGGAGAACACTGAAGCTTTCTTT. Translation gives CSVVQENTEAFF.

This clonotype came up many times. The chain is built from TRBV7-9 and TRBJ2-7; TRBD2 agrees at 12 bases. The CDR3 consists of 16 residues. The germline V gene encodes CDR1 SEHNR and CDR2 FQNEAQ (reference sequence). Trimming cost V 4 bases and J 2 bases; bases outside gene matches: 6. The CDR3 is CASSSLLAGGPYEQYF. CDR3 DNA sequence: TGTGCCAGCAGCTCCTTACTAGCGGGGGGACCCTACGAGCAGTACTTC.

This clonotype has a handful of counts. This chain links TRBV5-4 with TRBJ1-4; D unresolved. Germline CDR1 is SGHNT and CDR2 is YYREEE (reference sequence). V was cut by 4 bases and J by 0 bases, with 10 bases left in between. CDR3 length: 15 amino acids. DNA for the CDR3: TGTGCCAGCAGCCCCGGCGGAGCAACTAATGAAAAACTGTTTTTT. Protein sequence: CASSPGGATNEKLFF.

On this clonotype itself: Given a much more abundant clone one base away, this may be a read error. V gene TRBV6-5 combines with J gene TRBJ1-2, with TRBD1 matching 8 bases. Germline CDR1 and CDR2: MNHEY and SVGAGI. The CDR3 has 15 residues. CDR3 residues: CASSYQRTGNYVYTF. The DNA for the CDR3 is TGTGCCAGCAGTTACCAACGGACAGGGAATTATGTCTACACCTTC.

This clonotype was counted at least ten times. This chain links TRBV12-3 or TRBV12-4 with TRBJ1-3; 7 nucleotides match TRBD1. With 1 base clipped from V and 4 bases from J, the junction kept 4 bases outside the gene matches. This CDR3 has 15 residues. CDR3 in DNA: TGTGCCAGCAGTTTAGGACAGGGCCTGGGAAACACCATATATTTT. Protein sequence: CASSLGQGLGNTIYF.

This clonotype showed up many times. The J gene is TRBJ2-4, the V gene TRBV2, with D possibly matching TRBD2 (6 bases). This CDR3 has 16 amino acids. CDR1 and CDR2 (germline): SNHLY, FYNNEI. The V end was cut by 6 bases, the J end by 0 bases, with 15 bases between. The CDR3 protein is CASSRRDVLAKNIQYF. The CDR3 DNA follows: TGTGCCAGCAGCAGGAGGGACGTACTAGCCAAAAACATTCAGTACTTC.

This sequence joins TRBV6-5 and TRBJ2-7; the D call may be TRBD1 or TRBD2 (6 bases each). Deletions cut 6 bases from V and 4 bases from J, with 28 bases between. Per the germline V gene, CDR1 is MNHEY and CDR2 is SVGAGI. The CDR3 sequence is 18 residues long. The CDR3 bases are TGTGCCAGCAGATACGGGATCGGGGGCGCCGGACCTCAGTACGAGCAGTACTTC. Amino acids: CASRYGIGGAGPQYEQYF.

This clonotype was recorded at least ten times. The chain uses TRBV11-2 and TRBJ1-4; D is unclear. Germline CDR1 and CDR2: SGHAT and FQNNGV. Deletions cut 0 bases from V and 1 base from J, with 9 bases between. CDR3 length: 16 residues. The DNA of the CDR3 is TGTGCCAGCAGCTTAGAGTCGGGGTTAACTAATGAAAAACTGTTTTTT. It encodes CASSLESGLTNEKLFF.